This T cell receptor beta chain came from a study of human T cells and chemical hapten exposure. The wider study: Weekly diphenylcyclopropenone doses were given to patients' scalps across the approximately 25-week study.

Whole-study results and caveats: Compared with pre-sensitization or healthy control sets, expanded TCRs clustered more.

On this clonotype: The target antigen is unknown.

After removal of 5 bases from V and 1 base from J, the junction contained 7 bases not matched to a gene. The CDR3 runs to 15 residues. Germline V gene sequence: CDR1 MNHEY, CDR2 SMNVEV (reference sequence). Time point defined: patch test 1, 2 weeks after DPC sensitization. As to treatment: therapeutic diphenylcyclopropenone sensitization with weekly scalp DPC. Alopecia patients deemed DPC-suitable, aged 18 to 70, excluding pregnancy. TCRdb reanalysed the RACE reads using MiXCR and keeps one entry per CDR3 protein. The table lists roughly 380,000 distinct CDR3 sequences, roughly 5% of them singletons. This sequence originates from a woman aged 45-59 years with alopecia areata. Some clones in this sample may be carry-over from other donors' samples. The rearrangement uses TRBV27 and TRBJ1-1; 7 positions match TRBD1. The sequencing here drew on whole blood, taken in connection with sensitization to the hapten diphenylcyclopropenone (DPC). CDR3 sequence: CASSDWTGPNTEAFF. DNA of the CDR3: TGTGCCAGCAGTGATTGGACAGGACCGAACACTGAAGCTTTCTTT.